The rows below give T cell receptor beta chains drawn from one sample of a study of early T cells in non-severe SARS-CoV-2 infection. TCRdb redid the calling of the 5' RACE reads with MiXCR, one entry per CDR3 protein. Found here are tens of thousands of distinct CDR3 sequences, more than 9% of them singletons; the top ten hold around 4.3%. Specimen: whole blood. These receptors were collected from an adult who was a healthcare worker with PCR-confirmed SARS-CoV-2 infection or an uninfected control (not recorded which). The CDR3 runs from the conserved cysteine through the conserved F or W.

j_call,v_call,cdr3_aa
TRBJ2-7,TRBV16,CASSQTVAGEQYF
TRBJ1-4,TRBV4-1,CASSQRSRGPNEKLFF
TRBJ2-5,TRBV6-2/TRBV6-3,CASRPTSGGSETQYF
TRBJ1-5,TRBV7-6,CASSPVEGAHQPQHF
TRBJ1-2,TRBV28,CASSFNRGRGYGYTF
TRBJ1-2,TRBV6-2/TRBV6-3,CASREETNYGYTF
TRBJ2-3,TRBV24-1,CATSLTGDTDTQYF
TRBJ1-2,TRBV5-1,CASSLAGTDPYTF
TRBJ2-7,TRBV20-1,CSASPRPEGREQYF
TRBJ2-1,TRBV6-2/TRBV6-3,CASSYSPWNEQFF
TRBJ1-6,TRBV7-2,CASSAGQGSPLHF
TRBJ2-4,TRBV5-8,CASSSPGQGNIQYF
TRBJ2-3,TRBV4-1,CASSQQTQPGADTQYF
TRBJ2-7,TRBV7-7,CASSPGLAGAYEQYF
TRBJ2-1,TRBV7-2,CASSPAANTYNEQFF
TRBJ2-5,TRBV2,CASFSGRASETQYF
TRBJ1-1,TRBV12-3/TRBV12-4,CASSFGGLSEAFF
TRBJ2-1,TRBV7-8,CASGTAGAYNEQFF
TRBJ2-1,TRBV12-5,CASGLVLAQFF
TRBJ1-3,TRBV5-1,CASSTQEANTIYF
TRBJ2-1,TRBV30,CAWSAVGSYNEQFF
TRBJ1-6,TRBV5-1,CASRGTEDSPLHF
TRBJ2-5,TRBV2,CASSERGRQETQYF
TRBJ1-1,TRBV6-1,CASRRGQGDTEAFF
TRBJ2-3,TRBV5-1,CASSPTPTGTGLADTQYF
TRBJ1-5,TRBV20-1,CSASAGQGSNQPQHF
TRBJ2-5,TRBV5-1,CASSSGEETQYF
TRBJ2-3,TRBV7-3,CASSLAGGTDTQYF
TRBJ1-3,TRBV10-2,CASSESSLGDTIYF
TRBJ2-1,TRBV7-2,CASSLDHWGDEQFF
TRBJ2-7,TRBV4-1,CASSQVPGPYEQYF
TRBJ2-1,TRBV7-3,CASSTSASRDNEQFF